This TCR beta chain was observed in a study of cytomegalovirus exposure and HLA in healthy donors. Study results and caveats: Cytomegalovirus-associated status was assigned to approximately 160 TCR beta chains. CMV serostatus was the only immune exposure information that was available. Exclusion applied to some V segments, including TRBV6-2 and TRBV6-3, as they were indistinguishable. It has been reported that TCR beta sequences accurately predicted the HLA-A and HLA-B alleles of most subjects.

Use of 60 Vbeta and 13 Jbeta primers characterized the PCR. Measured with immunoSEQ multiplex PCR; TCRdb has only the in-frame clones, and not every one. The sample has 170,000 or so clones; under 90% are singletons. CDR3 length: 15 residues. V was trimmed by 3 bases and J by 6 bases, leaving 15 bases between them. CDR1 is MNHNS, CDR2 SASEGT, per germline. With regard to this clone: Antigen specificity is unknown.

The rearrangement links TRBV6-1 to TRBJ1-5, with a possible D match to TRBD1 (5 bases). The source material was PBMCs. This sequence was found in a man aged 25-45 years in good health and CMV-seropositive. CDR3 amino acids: CASSEVYLGVQPQHF. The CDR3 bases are TGTGCCAGCAGTGAGGTCTATCTAGGGGTTCAGCCCCAGCATTTT.